These 23 T cell receptor beta chains were sequenced from one sample in a study of PD-L1 blockade in urothelial cancer. The data were produced by immunoSEQ multiplex PCR, yet TCRdb's version contains in-frame clones alone and is incomplete. The sample carries some 30,000 clones, about 87% recorded once. Source: PBMCs, taken around atezolizumab (anti-PD-L1) treatment. The origin of the receptors is a middle-aged man with urothelial cancer.

CDR3 residues: CASSGANNTDTQYF. The DNA for the CDR3 is TGTGCCAGCAGTGGGGCTAACAACACAGATACGCAGTATTTT. The chain uses TRBV25-1 and TRBJ2-3; D unclear. The CDR3 has 14 amino acids. The germline gives CDR1 MGHDK, CDR2 SYGVNS. Trimming removed 4 bases at V and 2 bases at J, with 10 bases between.

The J gene is TRBJ2-5, the V gene TRBV27; 11 bases fit TRBD2. Germline CDR1 and CDR2: MNHEY and SMNVEV (reference sequence). The CDR3 is 16 residues long. V shed 2 bases, J shed 5 bases, and the junction held 7 bases outside the gene matches. CDR3 nucleotide sequence: TGTGCCAGCAGTTTACGGCTAGCGGGGGGTCAGGAGACCCAGTACTTC. Residues: CASSLRLAGGQETQYF.

The J gene is TRBJ1-2, the V gene TRBV4-1; TRBD1 is a possible D gene (5 bases). V was shortened by 0 bases and J by 8 bases, with 19 bases between the two germline ends. There are 16 residues in the CDR3. Per the germline V gene, CDR1 is MGHRA and CDR2 is YSYEKL. In DNA, the CDR3 is TGCGCCAGCAGCCAAGATCGAGGCAGGGCGTCGGGCGGCTACACCTTC. This gives the protein CASSQDRGRASGGYTF.

The sample holds one count of this clone. CDR3 nucleotides: TGCGCCAGCAGCCATTACGGGGGGAAAGATACGCAGTATTTT. It is translated as CASSHYGGKDTQYF. The V gene is TRBV4-3, the J gene TRBJ2-3; 7 positions agree with TRBD2. CDR3 length: 14 residues. Losses at the gene ends were 3 bases for V and 5 bases for J; bases not matched to a gene: 5. Germline-derived CDR1 and CDR2 are LGHNA and YSLEER.

Turning to this clone: At one end the junction does not follow the germline gene, possibly because of a read error. The rearrangement links TRBV11-2 to TRBJ2-1; a possible D gene is TRBD1 (6 bases). CDR3 length: 17 amino acids. Germline CDR1 and CDR2: SGHAT and FQNNGV. The CDR3: CASSLAPTGHQGSEQFF. In DNA form, the CDR3 reads TGTGCCAGCAGTTTAGCCCCTACGGGACACCAGGGAAGTGAGCAGTTCTTC.

V and J are TRBV4-1 and TRBJ2-5; tentatively, D is TRBD2 (5 bases). Trimming removed 0 bases from V and 2 bases from J, with 16 bases in between. Germline CDR1 is MGHRA and CDR2 is YSYEKL. The CDR3 is 17 residues long. The CDR3 reads CASSQESGRVAQETQYF. CDR3 sequence (DNA): TGCGCCAGCAGCCAAGAAAGTGGGAGAGTAGCTCAAGAGACCCAGTACTTC.

This chain uses TRBV11-2 with TRBJ2-5; 10 nucleotides align to TRBD2. The CDR3 contains 14 residues. Germline-derived CDR1 and CDR2 are SGHAT and FQNNGV. Unmatched junction bases numbered 6, after V lost 4 bases and J lost 7 bases. The CDR3 sequence: CASSSGTSVGTQYF. The CDR3 coding sequence is TGTGCCAGCAGCTCCGGGACTAGCGTCGGGACCCAGTACTTC.

The chain joins TRBV7-6 to TRBJ2-1; 7 bases fit TRBD2. Germline V gene lookup returns CDR1 SGHVS and CDR2 FNYEAQ. V was clipped by 0 bases and J by 9 bases; unmatched bases: 11. This CDR3 comprises 16 residues. Here the CDR3 DNA reads TGTGCCAGCAGCTTAGCGATCGGACTAGGGGATAGTGAGCAGTTCTTC. Protein product: CASSLAIGLGDSEQFF. Together with reference TRBV7-6 and TRBJ2-1, the CDR3 gives the full variable domain: GAGVSQSPRYKVTKRGQDVALRCDPISGHVSLYWYRQALGQGPEFLTYFNYEAQQDKSGLPNDRFSAERPEGSISTLTIQRTEQRDSAMYRCASSLAIGLGDSEQFFGPGTRLTVL.

This sequence joins TRBV4-1 and TRBJ1-4; 11 bases are a match to TRBD1. CDR1 and CDR2 (germline): MGHRA, YSYEKL. This CDR3 has 19 amino acids. Germline trimming cut 4 bases from V and 0 bases from J; bases unmatched to any gene: 10. For the CDR3, the DNA is TGCGCCAGCAGCCTCACCTGGACAGGGGGCCTTGCAACTAATGAAAAACTGTTTTTT. The encoded protein is CASSLTWTGGLATNEKLFF.

The chain combines TRBV2 with TRBJ1-1, with D possibly TRBD1 on 5 matching bases. CDR3 length equals 17 residues. V shed 5 bases and J shed 4 bases, with 23 bases lying between them. The V gene's germline CDR1 is SNHLY and CDR2 FYNNEI. CDR3 sequence reads: CASSPIFISGQVTEAFF. In DNA form, the CDR3 reads TGTGCCAGCAGTCCCATTTTTATCTCAGGACAAGTCACTGAAGCTTTCTTT.

The J gene is TRBJ1-1, the V gene TRBV2; no definite D call. V was cut by 2 bases and J by 11 bases, with 12 bases left in between. Germline CDR1 is SNHLY and CDR2 is FYNNEI. The CDR3 spans 12 residues. The CDR3 loop is CASSEQASRAFF. The CDR3, as DNA: TGTGCCAGCAGTGAACAGGCGTCACGGGCTTTCTTT.

V gene TRBV7-8 combines with J gene TRBJ2-7, with 8 bases identical to TRBD1. The CDR3 consists of 11 residues. V lost 6 bases, J lost 9 bases, and 4 bases stayed unmatched. In germline, CDR1 is SGHVS, CDR2 FQNEAQ. CDR3 amino acids: CASRRQGWQYF. In nucleotides, the CDR3 is TGTGCCAGCAGAAGACAGGGGTGGCAGTACTTC.

The chain links TRBV7-6 to TRBJ2-3; 14 bases align to TRBD2. J gave up 4 bases and V 1 base, and 7 bases lay outside the gene matches. CDR1 SGHVS and CDR2 FNYEAQ come from the germline V gene. The CDR3 is made up of 18 amino acids. The CDR3 coding sequence is TGTGCCAGCAGCTTAGGACGACTAGCGGGGGGGTTGGCAGATACGCAGTATTTT. Its protein product is CASSLGRLAGGLADTQYF. Full variable domain (missing parts from reference TRBV7-6 and TRBJ2-3): GAGVSQSPRYKVTKRGQDVALRCDPISGHVSLYWYRQALGQGPEFLTYFNYEAQQDKSGLPNDRFSAERPEGSISTLTIQRTEQRDSAMYRCASSLGRLAGGLADTQYFGPGTRLTVL.

This clone has more than one count but fewer than ten. The J gene is TRBJ2-2, the V gene TRBV7-3; 13 bases match TRBD2. The germline V gene encodes CDR1 SGHTA and CDR2 FQGTGA. The trim removed 5 bases at V and 9 bases at J, leaving 9 bases unmatched. This CDR3 has 16 amino acids. CDR3 loop: CASSLGTSGVSRELFF. CDR3 in DNA: TGTGCCAGCAGCCTTGGGACTAGCGGGGTTTCCAGGGAGCTGTTTTTT.

V and J are TRBV7-9 and TRBJ2-5; 7 bases are a match to TRBD2. In germline, CDR1 is SEHNR, CDR2 FQNEAQ (reference sequence). The CDR3 is made up of 18 amino acids. The ends lost 3 bases at V and 1 base at J; junction bases unmatched: 14. The CDR3 region has the DNA TGTGCCAGCAGCTTTTCGTTGTCGTCTAGCGGCCGCCAAGAGACCCAGTACTTC. Its protein is CASSFSLSSSGRQETQYF.

The gene calls are TRBV9 and TRBJ2-1; D gene ambiguous. Germline V gene lookup returns CDR1 SGDLS and CDR2 YYNGEE. This CDR3 has 15 amino acids. V gave up 3 bases and J gave up 7 bases, with 17 bases separating them. The CDR3 DNA is TGTGCCAGCAGCGCCATCGGTGAATCGGGTAATGAGCAGTTCTTC. It codes for CASSAIGESGNEQFF.

The V gene is TRBV7-6, the J gene TRBJ2-3; 10 nucleotides match TRBD2. V lost 5 bases, J lost 5 bases, and 7 bases stayed unmatched. This CDR3 comprises 15 residues. CDR1 and CDR2 from the germline V gene are SGHVS and FNYEAQ. The CDR3 spells CASSTSGGEVDTQYF. The CDR3 nucleotides are TGTGCCAGCAGCACCAGCGGGGGGGAGGTAGATACGCAGTATTTT. The whole variable domain, remainder taken from reference TRBV7-6 and TRBJ2-3, is GAGVSQSPRYKVTKRGQDVALRCDPISGHVSLYWYRQALGQGPEFLTYFNYEAQQDKSGLPNDRFSAERPEGSISTLTIQRTEQRDSAMYRCASSTSGGEVDTQYFGPGTRLTVL.

In the case of this clone: One junction end disagrees with the germline gene, perhaps due to a read error. This chain joins TRBV6-5 and TRBJ2-3; D not resolved. Germline lookup yields CDR1 MNHEY and CDR2 SVGAGI. The CDR3 is made up of 14 amino acids. CDR3 region: CASTYPTGTDTQYF. The CDR3 DNA reads as TGTGCCAGCACTTACCCAACGGGTACAGATACGCAGTATTTT.

This clone was counted once. The chain joins TRBV7-9 to TRBJ2-5; 12 bases agree with TRBD2. CDR1 is SEHNR and CDR2 is FQNEAQ in the germline V gene (reference sequence). The length of the CDR3 is 15 residues. With V trimmed by 5 bases and J by 0 bases, 1 base remained unmatched. CDR3: CASSRLAGDQETQYF. CDR3 in DNA: TGTGCCAGCAGCCGACTAGCGGGAGACCAAGAGACCCAGTACTTC. The whole variable domain, remainder taken from reference TRBV7-9 and TRBJ2-5, is DTGVSQNPRHKITKRGQNVTFRCDPISEHNRLYWYRQTLGQGPEFLTYFQNEAQLEKSRLLSDRFSAERPKGSFSTLEIQRTEQGDSAMYLCASSRLAGDQETQYFGPGTRLLVL.

The chain links TRBV7-2 to TRBJ2-3, with D possibly being TRBD2 (6 bases). The germline V gene has CDR1 SGHTA and CDR2 FQGNSA. V dropped 5 bases and J dropped 2 bases, with 14 bases sitting between them. The CDR3 totals 15 residues. This CDR3 reads CASSPVADYTDTQYF. DNA of the CDR3: TGTGCCAGCAGCCCTGTAGCGGACTACACAGATACGCAGTATTTT.

The chain links TRBV9 to TRBJ2-2; D gene uncertain. Germline V lookup: CDR1 SGDLS, CDR2 YYNGEE. V was pared by 3 bases and J by 2 bases, with 14 bases between. This CDR3 has 16 residues. CDR3 region: CASSAVDGPNTGELFF. Written as DNA, the CDR3 is TGTGCCAGCAGCGCAGTGGATGGGCCCAACACCGGGGAGCTGTTTTTT. Combining the CDR3 with reference TRBV9 and TRBJ2-2 gives the whole variable domain DSGVTQTPKHLITATGQRVTLRCSPRSGDLSVYWYQQSLDQGLQFLIQYYNGEERAKGNILERFSAQQFPDLHSELNLSSLELGDSALYFCASSAVDGPNTGELFFGEGSRLTVL.

This chain uses TRBV9 with TRBJ2-3; the match to TRBD2 covers 9 bases. Germline V gene sequence: CDR1 SGDLS, CDR2 YYNGEE. The CDR3 loop spans 15 amino acids. V lost 0 bases, J lost 1 base, and 0 bases stayed unmatched. The CDR3 nucleotides are TGTGCCAGCAGCGTAGGACTAGCGGGCACAGATACGCAGTATTTT. It specifies CASSVGLAGTDTQYF. Full variable domain (outside the CDR3, taken from reference TRBV9 and TRBJ2-3): DSGVTQTPKHLITATGQRVTLRCSPRSGDLSVYWYQQSLDQGLQFLIQYYNGEERAKGNILERFSAQQFPDLHSELNLSSLELGDSALYFCASSVGLAGTDTQYFGPGTRLTVL.

The DNA of the CDR3 is TGTGCCAGCAGCTTAGATAACAGGGGCAATGAGCAGTTCTTC. Protein: CASSLDNRGNEQFF. The rearrangement links TRBV7-2 to TRBJ2-1, with 7 bases identical to TRBD1. V lost 1 base, J lost 6 bases, and 3 bases stayed unmatched. The germline CDR1 and CDR2 sequences are SGHTA and FQGNSA. The CDR3 consists of 14 residues.